This entry concerns a single TCR beta chain. Its antigen is still unknown. The length of the CDR3 is 16 residues. Germline CDR1 and CDR2: MGHDK and SYGVNS. The ends were cut back, 1 base at V and 1 base at J, with 10 bases in the middle. The data stem from a study of spatial heterogeneity in lung cancer. Study findings and constraints: Compared with follow-up, resection was when ubiquitous expanded tumor TCRs appeared in blood more.

TCRdb re-derived calls from the 5' RACE reads in MiXCR, one entry per CDR3 protein. The sample lists under 100,000 distinct CDR3 sequences, roughly 10% seen once, with 6% to 7.5% in the top ten. Sample time point: sample taken at primary tumor resection. Material for sequencing was whole RNA from tumor, nontumor lung or frozen PBMC, left unsorted. This TCR came from a male donor with early-stage non-small cell lung cancer. V gene TRBV25-1 combines with J gene TRBJ2-2; perhaps TRBD2 as D (6 bases). The starting material was PBMCs, obtained at surgery. CDR3 DNA sequence: TGTGCCAGCAGTGAATCCGGGACTTTGAACACCGGGGAGCTGTTTTTT. It encodes CASSESGTLNTGELFF.